The T cell receptor (beta chain) described here comes from a study of Ad26.COV2.S vaccination and SARS-CoV-2 variants. The data were produced by immunoSEQ multiplex PCR, yet TCRdb's version contains in-frame clones alone and is incomplete. The top ten hold around 13% of the sample, which has about 480,000 clones, 87% seen once. Described treatment: 19 received Ad26.COV2.S at low or high dose, single or two shots; 5 received placebo; per-sample allocation not given. Material that was analyzed had been drawn on day 63 after the first vaccine or placebo injection. The sample here was peripheral blood, taken in a trial of Ad26.COV2.S vaccine versus placebo. This receptor was taken from a person aged 18-65 years who received the Ad26.COV2.S COVID-19 vaccine or a placebo.

The CDR3 reads CATSPGYSNQPQHF. In DNA form, the CDR3 reads TGTGCCACCAGCCCAGGCTATAGCAATCAGCCCCAGCATTTT. The J gene is TRBJ1-5, the V gene TRBV24-1; D unclear. Germline V gene lookup returns CDR1 KGHDR and CDR2 SFDVKD. With 7 bases removed from V and 0 bases from J, the gap between germline ends came to 9 bases. The CDR3 sequence is 14 residues long.